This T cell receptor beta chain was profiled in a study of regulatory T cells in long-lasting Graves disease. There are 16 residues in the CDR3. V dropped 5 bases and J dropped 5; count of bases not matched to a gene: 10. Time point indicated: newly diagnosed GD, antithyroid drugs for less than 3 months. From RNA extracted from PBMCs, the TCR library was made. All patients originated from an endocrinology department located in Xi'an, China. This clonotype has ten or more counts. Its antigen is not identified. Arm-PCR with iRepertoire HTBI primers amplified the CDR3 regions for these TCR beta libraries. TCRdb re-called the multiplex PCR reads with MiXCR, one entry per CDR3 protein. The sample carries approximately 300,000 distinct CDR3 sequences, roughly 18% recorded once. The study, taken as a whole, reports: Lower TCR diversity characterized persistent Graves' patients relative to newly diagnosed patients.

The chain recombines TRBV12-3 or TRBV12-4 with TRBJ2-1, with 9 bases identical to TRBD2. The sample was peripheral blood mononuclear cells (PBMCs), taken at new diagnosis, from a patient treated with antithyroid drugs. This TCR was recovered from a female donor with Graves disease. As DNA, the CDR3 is TGTGCCAGCAGTGACTTGGCGGGAGGGCACAACAATGAGCAGTTCTTC. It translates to CASSDLAGGHNNEQFF.